This TCR beta chain emerged from a study of T cell changes during pregnancy in multiple sclerosis. Some clones are missing from TCRdb's copy, which holds only in-frame ones; the method was immunoSEQ multiplex PCR. The sample holds 25,000 to 35,000 clones, roughly 87% seen once. V lost 6 bases, J lost 3 bases, and 7 bases stayed unmatched. The CDR3 totals 15 residues. CDR1 is SQVTM, CDR2 ANQGSEA, per germline. The chain couples TRBV29-1 to TRBJ2-3; 12 nucleotides line up with TRBD2. The sample was CD8+ T cells from peripheral blood mononuclear cells, taken in the first trimester of pregnancy. This receptor was taken from a female donor with multiple sclerosis, enrolled in a pregnancy study. For the CDR3, the DNA is TGCAGCGTCTATTTCACTAGCGGGAGGACAGATACGCAGTATTTT. It is translated as CSVYFTSGRTDTQYF.